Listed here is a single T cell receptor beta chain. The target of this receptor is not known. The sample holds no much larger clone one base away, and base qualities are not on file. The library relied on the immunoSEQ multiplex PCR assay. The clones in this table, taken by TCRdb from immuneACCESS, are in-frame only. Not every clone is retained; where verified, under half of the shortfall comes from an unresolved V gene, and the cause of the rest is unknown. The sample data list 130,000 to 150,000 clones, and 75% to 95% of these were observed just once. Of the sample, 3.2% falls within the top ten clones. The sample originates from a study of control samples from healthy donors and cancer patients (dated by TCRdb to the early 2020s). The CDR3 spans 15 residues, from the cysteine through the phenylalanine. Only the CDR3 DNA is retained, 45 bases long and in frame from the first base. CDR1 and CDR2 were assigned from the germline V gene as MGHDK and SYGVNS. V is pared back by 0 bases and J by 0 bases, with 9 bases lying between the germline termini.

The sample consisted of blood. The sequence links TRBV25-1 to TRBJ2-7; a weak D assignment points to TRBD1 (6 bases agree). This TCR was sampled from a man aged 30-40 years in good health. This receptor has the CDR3 CASSEYLDSSYEQYF. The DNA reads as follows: TGTGCCAGCAGTGAATATTTGGACAGCTCCTACGAGCAGTACTTC.